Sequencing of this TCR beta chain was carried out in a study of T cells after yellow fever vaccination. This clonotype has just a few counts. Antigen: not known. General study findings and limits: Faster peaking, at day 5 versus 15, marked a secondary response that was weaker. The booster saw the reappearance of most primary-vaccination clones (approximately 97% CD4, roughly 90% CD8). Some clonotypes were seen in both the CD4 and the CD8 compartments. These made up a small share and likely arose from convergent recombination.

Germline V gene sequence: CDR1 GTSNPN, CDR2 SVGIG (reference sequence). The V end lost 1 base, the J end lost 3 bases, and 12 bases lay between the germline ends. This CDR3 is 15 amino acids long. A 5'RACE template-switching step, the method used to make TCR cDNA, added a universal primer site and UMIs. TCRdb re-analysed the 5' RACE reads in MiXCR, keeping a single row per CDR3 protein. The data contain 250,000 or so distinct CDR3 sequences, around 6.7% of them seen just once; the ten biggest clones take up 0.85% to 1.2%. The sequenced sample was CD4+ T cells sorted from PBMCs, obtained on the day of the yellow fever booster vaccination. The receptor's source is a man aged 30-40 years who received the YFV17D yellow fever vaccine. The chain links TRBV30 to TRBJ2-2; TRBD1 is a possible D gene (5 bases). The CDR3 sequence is CAWSGGRVDTGELFF. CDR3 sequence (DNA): TGTGCCTGGAGTGGGGGCAGGGTGGACACCGGGGAGCTGTTTTTT.